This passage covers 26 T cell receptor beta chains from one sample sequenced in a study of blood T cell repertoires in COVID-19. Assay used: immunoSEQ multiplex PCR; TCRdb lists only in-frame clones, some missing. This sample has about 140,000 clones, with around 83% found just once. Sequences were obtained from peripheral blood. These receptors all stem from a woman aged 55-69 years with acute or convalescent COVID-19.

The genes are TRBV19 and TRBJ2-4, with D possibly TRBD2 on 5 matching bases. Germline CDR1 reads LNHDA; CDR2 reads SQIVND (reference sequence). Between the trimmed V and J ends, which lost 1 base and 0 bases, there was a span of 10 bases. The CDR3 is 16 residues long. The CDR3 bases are TGTGCCAGTAGTATAGGGGGAGCCGTAGCCAAAAACATTCAGTACTTC. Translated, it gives CASSIGGAVAKNIQYF. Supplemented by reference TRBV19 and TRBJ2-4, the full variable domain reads DGGITQSPKYLFRKEGQNVTLSCEQNLNHDAMYWYRQDPGQGLRLIYYSQIVNDFQKGDIAEGYSVSREKKESFPLTVTSAQKNPTAFYLCASSIGGAVAKNIQYFGAGTRLSVL.

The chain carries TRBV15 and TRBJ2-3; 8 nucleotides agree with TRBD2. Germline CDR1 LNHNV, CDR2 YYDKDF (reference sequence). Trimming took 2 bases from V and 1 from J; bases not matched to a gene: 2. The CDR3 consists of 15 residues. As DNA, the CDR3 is TGTGCCACCAGCAGAAGCGGGAGTCGCACAGATACGCAGTATTTT. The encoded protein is CATSRSGSRTDTQYF. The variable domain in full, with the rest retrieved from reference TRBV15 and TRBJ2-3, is DAMVIQNPRYQVTQFGKPVTLSCSQTLNHNVMYWYQQKSSQAPKLLFHYYDKDFNNEADTPDNFQSRRPNTSFCFLDIRSPGLGDTAMYLCATSRSGSRTDTQYFGPGTRLTVL.

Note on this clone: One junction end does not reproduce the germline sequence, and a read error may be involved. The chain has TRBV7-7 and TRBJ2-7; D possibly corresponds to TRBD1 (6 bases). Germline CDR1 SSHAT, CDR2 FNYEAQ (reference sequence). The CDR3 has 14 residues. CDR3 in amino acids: CASSSGTPPYEQYF. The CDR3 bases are TGTGCTAGCAGCTCAGGGACACCCCCCTACGAGCAGTACTTC.

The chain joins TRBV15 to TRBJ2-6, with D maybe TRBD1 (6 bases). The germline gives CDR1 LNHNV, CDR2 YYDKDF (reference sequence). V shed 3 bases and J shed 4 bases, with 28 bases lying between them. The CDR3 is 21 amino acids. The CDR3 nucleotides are TGTGCCACCAGCAGTCCCCGACCCCAGGGGTCGCCATCCATAGGGGCCAACGTCCTGACTTTC. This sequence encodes CATSSPRPQGSPSIGANVLTF.

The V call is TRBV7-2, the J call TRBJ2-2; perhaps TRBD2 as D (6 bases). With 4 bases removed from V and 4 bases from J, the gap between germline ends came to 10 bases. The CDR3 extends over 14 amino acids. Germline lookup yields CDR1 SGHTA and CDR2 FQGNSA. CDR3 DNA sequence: TGTGCCAGCAGCTCTTTAGCGGCCACCGGGGAGCTGTTTTTT. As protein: CASSSLAATGELFF.

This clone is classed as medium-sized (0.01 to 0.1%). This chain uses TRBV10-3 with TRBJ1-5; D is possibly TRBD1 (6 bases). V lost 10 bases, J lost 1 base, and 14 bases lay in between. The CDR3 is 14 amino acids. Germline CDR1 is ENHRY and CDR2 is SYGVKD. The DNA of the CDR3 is TGTGCCACCGTCCAGGGGTTAAGCAATCAGCCCCAGCATTTT. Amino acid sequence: CATVQGLSNQPQHF.

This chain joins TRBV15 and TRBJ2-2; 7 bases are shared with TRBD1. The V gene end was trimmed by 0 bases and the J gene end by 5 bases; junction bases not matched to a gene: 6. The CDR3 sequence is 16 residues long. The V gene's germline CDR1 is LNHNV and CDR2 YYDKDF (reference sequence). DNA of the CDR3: TGTGCCACCAGCAGAGAAAGGGGGCAGATGACCGGGGAGCTGTTTTTT. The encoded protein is CATSRERGQMTGELFF.

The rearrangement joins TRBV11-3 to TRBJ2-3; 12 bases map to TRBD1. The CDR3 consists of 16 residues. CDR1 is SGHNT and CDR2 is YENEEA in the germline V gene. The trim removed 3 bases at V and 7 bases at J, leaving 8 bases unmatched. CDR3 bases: TGTGCCAGCAGCTTTACCGGGACAGGGGGCGCGAATACGCAGTATTTT. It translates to CASSFTGTGGANTQYF.

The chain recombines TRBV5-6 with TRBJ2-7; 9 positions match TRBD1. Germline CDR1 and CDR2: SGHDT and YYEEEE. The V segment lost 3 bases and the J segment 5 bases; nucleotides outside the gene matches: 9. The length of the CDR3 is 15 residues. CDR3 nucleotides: TGTGCCAGCAGCTCCTCGGGACAGGGCTACCACGAGCAGTACTTC. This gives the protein CASSSSGQGYHEQYF.

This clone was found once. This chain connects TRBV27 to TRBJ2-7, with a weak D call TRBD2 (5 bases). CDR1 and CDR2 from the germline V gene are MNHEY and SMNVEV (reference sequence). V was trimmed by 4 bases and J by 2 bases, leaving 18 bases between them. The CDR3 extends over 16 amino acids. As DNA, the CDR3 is TGTGCCAGCAGTTCAGGTGCGGGTTTTTCAGCCTACGAGCAGTACTTC. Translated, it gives CASSSGAGFSAYEQYF.

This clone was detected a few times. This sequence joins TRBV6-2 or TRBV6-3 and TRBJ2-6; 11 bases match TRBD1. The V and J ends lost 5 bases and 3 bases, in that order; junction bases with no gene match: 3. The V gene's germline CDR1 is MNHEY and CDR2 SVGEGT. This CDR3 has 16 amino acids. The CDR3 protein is CASSGQGALGANVLTF. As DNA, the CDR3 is TGTGCCAGCAGTGGACAGGGGGCGCTTGGGGCCAACGTCCTGACTTTC.

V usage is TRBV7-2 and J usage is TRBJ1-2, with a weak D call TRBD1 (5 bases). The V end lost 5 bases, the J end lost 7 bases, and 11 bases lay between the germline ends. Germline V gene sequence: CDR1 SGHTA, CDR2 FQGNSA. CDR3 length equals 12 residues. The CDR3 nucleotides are TGTGCCAGCAGCCCGGCGGGGGGTGGCTACACCTTC. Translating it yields CASSPAGGGYTF.

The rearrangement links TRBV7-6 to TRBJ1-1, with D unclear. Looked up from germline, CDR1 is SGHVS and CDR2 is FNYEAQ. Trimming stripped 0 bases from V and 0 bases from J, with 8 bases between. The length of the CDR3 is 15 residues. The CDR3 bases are TGTGCCAGCAGCTTAGCCAGGAACATGAACACTGAAGCTTTCTTT. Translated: CASSLARNMNTEAFF.

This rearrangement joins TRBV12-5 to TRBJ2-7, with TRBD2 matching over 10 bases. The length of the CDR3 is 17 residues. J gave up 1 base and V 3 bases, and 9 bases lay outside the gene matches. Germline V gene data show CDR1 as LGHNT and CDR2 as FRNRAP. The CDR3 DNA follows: TGTGCTAGTGGTTTAACCCTTAGCGGGGGGCCATCCTACGAGCAGTACTTC. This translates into CASGLTLSGGPSYEQYF.

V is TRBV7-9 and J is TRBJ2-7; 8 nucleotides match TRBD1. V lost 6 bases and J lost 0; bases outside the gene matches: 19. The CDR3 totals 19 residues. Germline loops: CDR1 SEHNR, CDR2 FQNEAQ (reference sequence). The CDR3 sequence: CASRPGRDRTKRDSYEQYF. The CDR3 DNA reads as TGTGCCAGCAGGCCGGGCCGGGACAGGACGAAAAGGGACTCCTACGAGCAGTACTTC.

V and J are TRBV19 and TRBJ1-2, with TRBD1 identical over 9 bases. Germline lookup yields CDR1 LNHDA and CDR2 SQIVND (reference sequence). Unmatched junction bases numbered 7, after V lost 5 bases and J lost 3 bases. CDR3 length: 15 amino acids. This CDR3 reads CASSGRTGEDYGYTF. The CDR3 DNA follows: TGTGCCAGTAGTGGGAGGACAGGGGAGGACTATGGCTACACCTTC. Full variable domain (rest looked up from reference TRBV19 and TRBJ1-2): DGGITQSPKYLFRKEGQNVTLSCEQNLNHDAMYWYRQDPGQGLRLIYYSQIVNDFQKGDIAEGYSVSREKKESFPLTVTSAQKNPTAFYLCASSGRTGEDYGYTFGSGTRLTVV.

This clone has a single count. The CDR3 loop is CASRKQGRETQYF. The DNA for the CDR3 is TGTGCCAGCAGGAAACAGGGGAGGGAGACCCAGTACTTC. The chain recombines TRBV11-2 with TRBJ2-5, with a tentative D call TRBD1 (7 bases). CDR3 length: 13 amino acids. The V end was cut by 6 bases, the J end by 5 bases, with 13 bases between. Per the germline V gene, CDR1 is SGHAT and CDR2 is FQNNGV.

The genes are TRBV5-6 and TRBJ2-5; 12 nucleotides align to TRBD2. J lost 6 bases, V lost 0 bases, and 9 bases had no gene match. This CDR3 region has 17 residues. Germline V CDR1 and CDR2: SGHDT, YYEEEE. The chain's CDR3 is CASSLGLAGVSRKTQYF. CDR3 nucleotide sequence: TGTGCCAGCAGCTTGGGACTAGCGGGGGTGTCCAGGAAGACCCAGTACTTC.

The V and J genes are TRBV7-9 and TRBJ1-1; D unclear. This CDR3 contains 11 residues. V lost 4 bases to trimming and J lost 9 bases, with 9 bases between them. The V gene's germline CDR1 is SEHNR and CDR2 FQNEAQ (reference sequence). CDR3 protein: CASSSRGKAFF. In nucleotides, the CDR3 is TGTGCCAGCAGCTCTCGGGGTAAAGCTTTCTTT.

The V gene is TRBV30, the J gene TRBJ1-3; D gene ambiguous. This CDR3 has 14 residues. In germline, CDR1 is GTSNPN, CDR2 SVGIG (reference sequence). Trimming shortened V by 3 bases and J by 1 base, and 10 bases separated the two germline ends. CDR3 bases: TGTGCCTGGAGCGCGTTAAATTCTGGAAACACCATATATTTT. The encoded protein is CAWSALNSGNTIYF.

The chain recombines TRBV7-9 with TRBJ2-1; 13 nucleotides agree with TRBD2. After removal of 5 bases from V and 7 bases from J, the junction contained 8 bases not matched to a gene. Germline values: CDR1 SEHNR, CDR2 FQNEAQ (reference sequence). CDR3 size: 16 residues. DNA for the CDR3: TGTGCCAGCAGCACCTCACTAGCGGGGGGGCATAATGAGCAGTTCTTC. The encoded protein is CASSTSLAGGHNEQFF. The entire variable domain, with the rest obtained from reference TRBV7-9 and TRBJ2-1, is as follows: DTGVSQNPRHKITKRGQNVTFRCDPISEHNRLYWYRQTLGQGPEFLTYFQNEAQLEKSRLLSDRFSAERPKGSFSTLEIQRTEQGDSAMYLCASSTSLAGGHNEQFFGPGTRLTVL.

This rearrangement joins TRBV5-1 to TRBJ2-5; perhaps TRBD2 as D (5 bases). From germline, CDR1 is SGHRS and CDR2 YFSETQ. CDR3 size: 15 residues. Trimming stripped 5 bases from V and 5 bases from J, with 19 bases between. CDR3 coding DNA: TGCGCCAGCAGAGGTAGCGTTAAAAGTGGGGAGACCCAGTACTTC. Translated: CASRGSVKSGETQYF. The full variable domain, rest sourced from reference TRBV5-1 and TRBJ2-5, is KAGVTQTPRYLIKTRGQQVTLSCSPISGHRSVSWYQQTPGQGLQFLFEYFSETQRNKGNFPGRFSGRQFSNSRSEMNVSTLELGDSALYLCASRGSVKSGETQYFGPGTRLLVL.

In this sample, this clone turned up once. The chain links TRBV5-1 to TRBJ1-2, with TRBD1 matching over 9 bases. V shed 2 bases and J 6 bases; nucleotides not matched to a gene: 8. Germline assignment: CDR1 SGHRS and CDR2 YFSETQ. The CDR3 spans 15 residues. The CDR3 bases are TGCGCCAGCAGCTTTGGGCTGAGGACAGGGGATGGCTACACCTTC. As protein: CASSFGLRTGDGYTF.

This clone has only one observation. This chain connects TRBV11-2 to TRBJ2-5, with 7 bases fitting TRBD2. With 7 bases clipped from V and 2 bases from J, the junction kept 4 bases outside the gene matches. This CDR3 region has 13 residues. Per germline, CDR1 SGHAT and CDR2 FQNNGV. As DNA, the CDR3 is TGTGCCAGCAAGAGCGGGGCGCAAGAGACCCAGTACTTC. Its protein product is CASKSGAQETQYF.

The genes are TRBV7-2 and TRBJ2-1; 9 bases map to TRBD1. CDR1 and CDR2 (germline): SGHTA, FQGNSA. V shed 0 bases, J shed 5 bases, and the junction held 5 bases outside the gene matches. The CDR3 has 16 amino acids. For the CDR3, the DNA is TGTGCCAGCAGCTTAGCTGGGACAGGGAACCACAATGAGCAGTTCTTC. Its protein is CASSLAGTGNHNEQFF.

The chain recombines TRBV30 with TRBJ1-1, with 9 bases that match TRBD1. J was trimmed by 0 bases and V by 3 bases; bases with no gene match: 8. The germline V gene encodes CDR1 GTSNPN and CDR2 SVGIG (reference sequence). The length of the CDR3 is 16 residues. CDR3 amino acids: CAWSSPRTGVNTEAFF. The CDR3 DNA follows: TGTGCCTGGAGCTCCCCGAGGACAGGGGTGAACACTGAAGCTTTCTTT.